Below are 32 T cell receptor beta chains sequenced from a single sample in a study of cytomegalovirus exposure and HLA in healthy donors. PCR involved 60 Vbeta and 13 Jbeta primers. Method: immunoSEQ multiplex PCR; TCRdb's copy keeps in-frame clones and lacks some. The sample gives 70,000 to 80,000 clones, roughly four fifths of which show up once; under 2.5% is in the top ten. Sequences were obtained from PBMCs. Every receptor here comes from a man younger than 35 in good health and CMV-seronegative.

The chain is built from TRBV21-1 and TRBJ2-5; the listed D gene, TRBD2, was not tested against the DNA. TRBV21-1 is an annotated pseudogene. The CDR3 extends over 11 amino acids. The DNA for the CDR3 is TGTGCCAGCAGCCTACAAGAGACCCAGTACTTC. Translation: CASSLQETQYF.

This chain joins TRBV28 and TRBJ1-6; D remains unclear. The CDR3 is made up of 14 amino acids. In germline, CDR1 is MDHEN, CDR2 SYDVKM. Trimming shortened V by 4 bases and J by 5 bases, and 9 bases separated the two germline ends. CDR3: CASSYGANNSPLHF. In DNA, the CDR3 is TGTGCCAGCAGTTATGGAGCAAATAATTCACCCCTCCACTTT.

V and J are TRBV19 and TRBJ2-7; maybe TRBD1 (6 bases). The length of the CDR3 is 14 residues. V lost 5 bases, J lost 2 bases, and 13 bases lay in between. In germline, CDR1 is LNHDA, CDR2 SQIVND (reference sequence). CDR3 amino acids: CASSPQGLPYEQYF. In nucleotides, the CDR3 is TGTGCCAGTAGTCCCCAGGGGCTTCCCTACGAGCAGTACTTC.

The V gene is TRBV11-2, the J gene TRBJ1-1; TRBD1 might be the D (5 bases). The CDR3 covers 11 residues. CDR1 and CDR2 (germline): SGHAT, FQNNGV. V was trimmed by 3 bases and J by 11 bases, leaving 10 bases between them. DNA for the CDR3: TGTGCCAGCAGCTTTCAGGGCTCGGCTTTCTTT. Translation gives CASSFQGSAFF. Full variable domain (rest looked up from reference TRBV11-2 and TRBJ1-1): EAGVAQSPRYKIIEKRQSVAFWCNPISGHATLYWYQQILGQGPKLLIQFQNNGVVDDSQLPKDRFSAERLKGVDSTLKIQPAKLEDSAVYLCASSFQGSAFFGQGTRLTVV.

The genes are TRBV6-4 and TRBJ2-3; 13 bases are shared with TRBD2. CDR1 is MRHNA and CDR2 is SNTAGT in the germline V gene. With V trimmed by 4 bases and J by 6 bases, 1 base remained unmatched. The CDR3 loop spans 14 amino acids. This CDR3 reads CASSGTSGSDTQYF. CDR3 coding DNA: TGTGCCAGCAGTGGGACTAGCGGGAGTGATACGCAGTATTTT.

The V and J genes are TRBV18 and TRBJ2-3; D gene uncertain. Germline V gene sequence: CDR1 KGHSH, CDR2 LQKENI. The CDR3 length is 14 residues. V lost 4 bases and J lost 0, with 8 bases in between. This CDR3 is CASSRLESTDTQYF. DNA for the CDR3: TGTGCCAGCTCACGCTTGGAGAGCACAGATACGCAGTATTTT.

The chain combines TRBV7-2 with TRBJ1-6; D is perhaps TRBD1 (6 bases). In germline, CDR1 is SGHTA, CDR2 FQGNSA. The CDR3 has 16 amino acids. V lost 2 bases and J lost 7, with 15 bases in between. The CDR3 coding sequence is TGTGCCAGCAGCTTAAGACCGGGGACAAAGAATTCACCCCTCCACTTT. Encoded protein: CASSLRPGTKNSPLHF.

In DNA form, the CDR3 reads TGTGCCAGCAGCCAGGCTACTACGGGGGGGTCCTACAATGAGCAGTTCTTC. This codes for CASSQATTGGSYNEQFF. The rearrangement joins TRBV4-2 to TRBJ2-1; 8 bases fit TRBD2. CDR3 length: 17 residues. The V segment lost 3 bases and the J segment 1 base; nucleotides outside the gene matches: 8. The germline CDR1 and CDR2 sequences are LGHNA and YNFKEQ.

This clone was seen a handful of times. CDR3: CASSLPDTNSPLHF. CDR3 DNA: TGTGCCAGCAGCTTACCGGACACTAATTCACCCCTCCACTTT. The chain recombines TRBV5-5 with TRBJ1-6; weak D call: TRBD1 (5 bases). CDR3 size: 14 residues. Deletions cut 2 bases from V and 6 bases from J, with 9 bases between. CDR1 is SGHKS, CDR2 YYEKEE, per germline (reference sequence).

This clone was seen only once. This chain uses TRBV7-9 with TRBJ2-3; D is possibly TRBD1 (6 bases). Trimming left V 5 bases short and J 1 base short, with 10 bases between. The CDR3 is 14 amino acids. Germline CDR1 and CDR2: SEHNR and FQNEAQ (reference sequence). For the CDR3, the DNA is TGTGCCAGCAGCCCGGACAGCCGCACAGATACGCAGTATTTT. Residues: CASSPDSRTDTQYF.

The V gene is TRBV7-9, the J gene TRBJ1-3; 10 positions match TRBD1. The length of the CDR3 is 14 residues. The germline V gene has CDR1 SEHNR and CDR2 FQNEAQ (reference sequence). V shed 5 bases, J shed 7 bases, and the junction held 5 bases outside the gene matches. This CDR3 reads CASSRTGGGNTIYF. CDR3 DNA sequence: TGTGCCAGCAGCCGGACAGGGGGAGGCAACACCATATATTTT.

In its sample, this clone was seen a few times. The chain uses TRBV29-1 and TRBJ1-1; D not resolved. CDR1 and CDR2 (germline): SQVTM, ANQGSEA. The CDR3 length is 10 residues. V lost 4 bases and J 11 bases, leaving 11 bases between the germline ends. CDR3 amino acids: CSVVEARAFF. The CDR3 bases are TGCAGCGTTGTGGAGGCACGGGCTTTCTTT.

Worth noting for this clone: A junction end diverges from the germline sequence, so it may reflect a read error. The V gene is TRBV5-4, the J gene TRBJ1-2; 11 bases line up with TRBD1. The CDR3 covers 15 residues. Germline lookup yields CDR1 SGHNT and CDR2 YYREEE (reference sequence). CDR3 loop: CAGSLPGQGGYGYTF. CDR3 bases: TGTGCCGGCAGCTTACCGGGACAGGGGGGCTATGGCTACACCTTC.

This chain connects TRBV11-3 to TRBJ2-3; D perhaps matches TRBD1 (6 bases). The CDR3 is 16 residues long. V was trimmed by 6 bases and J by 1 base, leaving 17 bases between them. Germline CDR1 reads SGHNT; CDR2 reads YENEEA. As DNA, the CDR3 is TGTGCCAGCAGTTCCCAGGGGTATGGGGGCACAGATACGCAGTATTTT. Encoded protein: CASSSQGYGGTDTQYF.

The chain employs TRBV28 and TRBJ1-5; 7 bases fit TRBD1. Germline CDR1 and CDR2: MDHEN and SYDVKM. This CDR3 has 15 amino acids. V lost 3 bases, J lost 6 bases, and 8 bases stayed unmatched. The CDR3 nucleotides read TGTGCCAGCAGTTTTACCCGGTCAGGGGGTCAGCCCCAGCATTTT. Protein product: CASSFTRSGGQPQHF.

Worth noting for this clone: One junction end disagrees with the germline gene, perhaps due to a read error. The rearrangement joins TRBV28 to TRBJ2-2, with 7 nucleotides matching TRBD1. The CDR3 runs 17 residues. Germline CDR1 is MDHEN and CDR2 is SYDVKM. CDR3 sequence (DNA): TGTGTCAGCAGCACACGTCTTCGAGGGACAGACACCGGGGAGCTGTTTTTT. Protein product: CVSSTRLRGTDTGELFF.

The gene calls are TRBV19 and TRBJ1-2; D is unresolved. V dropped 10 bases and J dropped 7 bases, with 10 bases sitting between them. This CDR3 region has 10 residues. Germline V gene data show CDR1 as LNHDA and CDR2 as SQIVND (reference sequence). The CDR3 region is CATNSFGYTF. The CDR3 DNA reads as TGTGCCACCAACTCCTTTGGCTACACCTTC.

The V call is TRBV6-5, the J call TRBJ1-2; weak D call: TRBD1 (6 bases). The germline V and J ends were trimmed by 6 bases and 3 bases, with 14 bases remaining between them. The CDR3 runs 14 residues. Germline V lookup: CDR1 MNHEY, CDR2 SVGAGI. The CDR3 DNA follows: TGTGCCAGCAGCCGTAACAGGGATGACTATGGCTACACCTTC. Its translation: CASSRNRDDYGYTF.

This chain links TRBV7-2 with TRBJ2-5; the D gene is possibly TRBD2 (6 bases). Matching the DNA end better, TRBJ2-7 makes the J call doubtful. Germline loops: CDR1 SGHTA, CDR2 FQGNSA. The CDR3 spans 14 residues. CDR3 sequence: CASSLEGSSYEQYF. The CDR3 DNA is TGTGCCAGCAGCCTGGAGGGCAGCTCCTACGAGCAGTACTTC.

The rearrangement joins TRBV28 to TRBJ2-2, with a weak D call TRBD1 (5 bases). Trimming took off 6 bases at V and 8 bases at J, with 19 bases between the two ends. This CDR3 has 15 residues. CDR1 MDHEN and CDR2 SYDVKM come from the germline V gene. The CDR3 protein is CASSFRGIKAGELFF. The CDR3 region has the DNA TGTGCCAGCAGCTTTAGGGGTATTAAGGCGGGGGAGCTGTTTTTT.

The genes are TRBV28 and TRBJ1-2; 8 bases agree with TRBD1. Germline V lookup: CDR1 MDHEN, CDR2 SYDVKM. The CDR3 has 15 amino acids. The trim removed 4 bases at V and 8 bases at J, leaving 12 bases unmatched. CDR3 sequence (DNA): TGTGCCAGCAGTTCGCGGACAGGGTTGGTTTGGGGCTACACCTTC. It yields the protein CASSSRTGLVWGYTF.

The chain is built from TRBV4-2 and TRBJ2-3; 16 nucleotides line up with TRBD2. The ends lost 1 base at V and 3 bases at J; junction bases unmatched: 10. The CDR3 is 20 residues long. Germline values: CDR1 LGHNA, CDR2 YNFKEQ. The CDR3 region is CASSQVPGLAGGRGTDTQYF. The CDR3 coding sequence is TGTGCCAGCAGCCAAGTACCGGGACTAGCGGGGGGGCGGGGTACAGATACGCAGTATTTT.

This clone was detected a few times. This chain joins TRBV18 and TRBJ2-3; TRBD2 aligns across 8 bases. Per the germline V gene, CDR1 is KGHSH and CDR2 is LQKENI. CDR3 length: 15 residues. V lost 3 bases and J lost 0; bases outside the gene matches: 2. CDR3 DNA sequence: TGTGCCAGCTCACCTCTAGCGGGTAGCACAGATACGCAGTATTTT. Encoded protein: CASSPLAGSTDTQYF.

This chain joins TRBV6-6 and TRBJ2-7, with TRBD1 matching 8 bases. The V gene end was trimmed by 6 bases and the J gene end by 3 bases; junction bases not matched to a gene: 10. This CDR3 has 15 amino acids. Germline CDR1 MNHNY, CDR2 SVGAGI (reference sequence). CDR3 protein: CASSRQGPSNYEQYF. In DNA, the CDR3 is TGTGCCAGCAGCCGACAGGGGCCGAGTAACTACGAGCAGTACTTC.

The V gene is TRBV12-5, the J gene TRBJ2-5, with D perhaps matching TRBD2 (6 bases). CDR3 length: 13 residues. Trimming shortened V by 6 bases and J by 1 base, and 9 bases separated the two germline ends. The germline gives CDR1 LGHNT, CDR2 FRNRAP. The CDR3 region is CASGWDFQETQYF. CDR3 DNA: TGTGCTAGTGGCTGGGACTTCCAAGAGACCCAGTACTTC.

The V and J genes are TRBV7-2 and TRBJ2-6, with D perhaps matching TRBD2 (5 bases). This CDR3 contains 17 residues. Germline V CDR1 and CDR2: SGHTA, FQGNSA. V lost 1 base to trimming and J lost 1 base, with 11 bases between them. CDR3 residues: CASSLVLGSSGANVLTF. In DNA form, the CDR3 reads TGTGCCAGCAGCTTAGTCCTGGGGAGTTCTGGGGCCAACGTCCTGACTTTC.

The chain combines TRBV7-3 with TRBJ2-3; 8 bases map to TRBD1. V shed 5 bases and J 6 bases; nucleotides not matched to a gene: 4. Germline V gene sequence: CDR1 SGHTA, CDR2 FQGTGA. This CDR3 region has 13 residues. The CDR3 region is CASSQNRGDTQYF. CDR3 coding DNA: TGTGCCAGCAGCCAAAACAGGGGGGATACGCAGTATTTT. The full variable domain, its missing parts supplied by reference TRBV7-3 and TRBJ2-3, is GAGVSQTPSNKVTEKGKYVELRCDPISGHTALYWYRQSLGQGPEFLIYFQGTGAADDSGLPNDRFFAVRPEGSVSTLKIQRTERGDSAVYLCASSQNRGDTQYFGPGTRLTVL.

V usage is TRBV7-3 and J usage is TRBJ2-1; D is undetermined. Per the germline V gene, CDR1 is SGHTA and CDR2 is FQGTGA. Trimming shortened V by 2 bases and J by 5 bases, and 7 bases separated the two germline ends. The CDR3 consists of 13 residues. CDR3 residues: CASSLSRNNEQFF. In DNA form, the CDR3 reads TGTGCCAGCAGCTTATCTAGAAACAATGAGCAGTTCTTC.

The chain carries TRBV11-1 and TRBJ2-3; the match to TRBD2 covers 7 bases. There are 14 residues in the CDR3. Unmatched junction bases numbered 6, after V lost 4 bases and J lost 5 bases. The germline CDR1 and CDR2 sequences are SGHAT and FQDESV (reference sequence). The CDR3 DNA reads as TGTGCCAGCAGCTCCGGACTAGGCGGAGATACGCAGTATTTT. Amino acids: CASSSGLGGDTQYF.

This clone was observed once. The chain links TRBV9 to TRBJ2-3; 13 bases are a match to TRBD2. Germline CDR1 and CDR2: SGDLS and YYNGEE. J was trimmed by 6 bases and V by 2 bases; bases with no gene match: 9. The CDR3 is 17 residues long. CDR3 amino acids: CASSVTLAGGLSDTQYF. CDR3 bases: TGTGCCAGCAGCGTGACACTAGCGGGGGGGCTCTCGGATACGCAGTATTTT.

In DNA form, the CDR3 reads TGTGCCAGCAGCCAAGAAGGCGGGGGAGGGGGGGACATTCAGTACTTC. Translation: CASSQEGGGGGDIQYF. The rearrangement links TRBV4-2 to TRBJ2-4; a possible D gene is TRBD2 (7 bases). Between the trimmed V and J ends, which lost 0 bases and 8 bases, there was a span of 17 bases. Germline loops: CDR1 LGHNA, CDR2 YNFKEQ. This CDR3 contains 16 residues.

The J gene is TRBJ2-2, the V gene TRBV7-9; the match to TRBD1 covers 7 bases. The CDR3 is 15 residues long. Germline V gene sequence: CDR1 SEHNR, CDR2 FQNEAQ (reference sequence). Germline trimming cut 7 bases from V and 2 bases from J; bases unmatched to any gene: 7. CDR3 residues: CASNLGGPNTGELFF. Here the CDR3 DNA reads TGTGCCAGCAACCTAGGGGGCCCAAACACCGGGGAGCTGTTTTTT.